Listed below are T cell receptor beta chains from one sample, sequenced in a study of blood T cell repertoires in COVID-19. Only in-frame clones appear in the TCRdb table, and some are missing; sequencing was by immunoSEQ multiplex PCR. The sample comprises 250,000 to 350,000 clones, around 90% of which are singletons, and approximately 4.3% rests with the top ten. Sequences were obtained from PBMCs or T cells enriched from blood (not recorded which). The source of these receptors is a young woman with acute COVID-19. CDR3s leave out the opening cysteine and the closing phenylalanine or tryptophan. A row's size may be missing; if present it is once, few, many or a size class.

clone_size: -; j_call: TRBJ2-2; v_call: TRBV10-3; cdr3_aa: AISGLAGGSGELF
clone_size: -; j_call: TRBJ1-3; v_call: TRBV9; cdr3_aa: ASSLLGDSTSGNTIY
clone_size: -; j_call: TRBJ2-5; v_call: TRBV27; cdr3_aa: ASSWRQEPQETQY
clone_size: -; j_call: TRBJ2-7; v_call: TRBV5-1; cdr3_aa: ASSSGQAIRAEQY
clone_size: -; j_call: TRBJ2-1; v_call: TRBV15; cdr3_aa: ATQRAFYNEQF
clone_size: -; j_call: TRBJ2-3; v_call: TRBV19; cdr3_aa: ASSALQGTQY
clone_size: -; j_call: TRBJ2-1; v_call: TRBV7-3; cdr3_aa: ASSSNTLAGGNEQF
clone_size: -; j_call: TRBJ1-1; v_call: TRBV15; cdr3_aa: ATSRSLAGGAF
clone_size: -; j_call: TRBJ1-2; v_call: TRBV28; cdr3_aa: ASSFSTLLPRGGGSYGYT
clone_size: -; j_call: TRBJ2-7; v_call: TRBV9; cdr3_aa: ASSARGGDYEQY
clone_size: -; j_call: TRBJ2-7; v_call: TRBV9; cdr3_aa: ASSVGLSSYEQY
clone_size: -; j_call: TRBJ1-6; v_call: TRBV6-5; cdr3_aa: ASSYEAASSPLH
clone_size: -; j_call: TRBJ1-5; v_call: TRBV9; cdr3_aa: ASSVAQNQPQH
clone_size: -; j_call: TRBJ2-7; v_call: TRBV2; cdr3_aa: ASSEQGAYVLDEQY
clone_size: -; j_call: TRBJ1-5; v_call: TRBV5-1; cdr3_aa: ASSGGESNQPQH
clone_size: -; j_call: TRBJ1-2; v_call: TRBV10-3; cdr3_aa: AISESGQSYT
clone_size: -; j_call: TRBJ2-3; v_call: TRBV18; cdr3_aa: ASSPLAGVEDTQY
clone_size: once; j_call: TRBJ1-1; v_call: TRBV27; cdr3_aa: ASRSGDEAF
clone_size: -; j_call: TRBJ1-2; v_call: TRBV19; cdr3_aa: ASDGTGRSGYT
clone_size: -; j_call: TRBJ1-5; v_call: TRBV7-9; cdr3_aa: ASSLVSGTDSNQPQH
clone_size: -; j_call: TRBJ2-7; v_call: TRBV28; cdr3_aa: ASSFSGQGGYEQY
clone_size: -; j_call: TRBJ2-5; v_call: TRBV5-4; cdr3_aa: ASSPGEETQY
clone_size: -; j_call: TRBJ2-1; v_call: TRBV3-1/TRBV3-2; cdr3_aa: ASSQGKLAPVF
clone_size: -; j_call: TRBJ1-1; v_call: TRBV19; cdr3_aa: ASSMEGGPAF
clone_size: -; j_call: TRBJ1-2; v_call: TRBV11-2; cdr3_aa: ASSTPGTGYGYT
clone_size: -; j_call: TRBJ2-7; v_call: TRBV6-5; cdr3_aa: ASRMTEAYEQY
clone_size: -; j_call: TRBJ2-1; v_call: TRBV27; cdr3_aa: ASSTRVGSYNEQF
clone_size: -; j_call: TRBJ2-7; v_call: TRBV5-1; cdr3_aa: ASSLVGEGIYEQY
clone_size: -; j_call: TRBJ1-2; v_call: TRBV18; cdr3_aa: ASSPAEPAYGYT
clone_size: few; j_call: TRBJ2-7; v_call: TRBV14; cdr3_aa: ASRGTGYEQY
clone_size: once; j_call: TRBJ1-5; v_call: TRBV7-8; cdr3_aa: ASSLGQENQPQH
clone_size: -; j_call: TRBJ1-5; v_call: TRBV19; cdr3_aa: ASSILSLNQPQH
clone_size: few; j_call: TRBJ1-2; v_call: TRBV18; cdr3_aa: ASSLGTDSNYGYT
clone_size: -; j_call: TRBJ1-2; v_call: TRBV19; cdr3_aa: ASRQDYGYT
clone_size: -; j_call: TRBJ1-2; v_call: TRBV5-1; cdr3_aa: ASSLWTERNYGYT
clone_size: -; j_call: TRBJ2-1; v_call: TRBV2; cdr3_aa: ASSGPDTNARNEQF
clone_size: -; j_call: TRBJ1-1; v_call: TRBV11-3; cdr3_aa: ATEPQAAF
clone_size: once; j_call: TRBJ1-6; v_call: TRBV6-5; cdr3_aa: ASRSGGDRSPLH
clone_size: -; j_call: TRBJ2-7; v_call: TRBV27; cdr3_aa: ASSLFTSGSDEQY
clone_size: -; j_call: TRBJ2-7; v_call: TRBV27; cdr3_aa: ASSLSGGRKYEQY
clone_size: -; j_call: TRBJ1-3; v_call: TRBV3-1/TRBV3-2; cdr3_aa: ASSSTDSGNTIY
clone_size: once; j_call: TRBJ2-2; v_call: TRBV18; cdr3_aa: ASSRLTLSGGGELF
clone_size: -; j_call: TRBJ1-5; v_call: TRBV28; cdr3_aa: ASHPGAGNQPQH
clone_size: -; j_call: TRBJ1-6; v_call: TRBV2; cdr3_aa: ASGPGGSYNSPLH
clone_size: -; j_call: TRBJ2-4; v_call: TRBV11-2; cdr3_aa: ASTTRGGLEGTKNIQY